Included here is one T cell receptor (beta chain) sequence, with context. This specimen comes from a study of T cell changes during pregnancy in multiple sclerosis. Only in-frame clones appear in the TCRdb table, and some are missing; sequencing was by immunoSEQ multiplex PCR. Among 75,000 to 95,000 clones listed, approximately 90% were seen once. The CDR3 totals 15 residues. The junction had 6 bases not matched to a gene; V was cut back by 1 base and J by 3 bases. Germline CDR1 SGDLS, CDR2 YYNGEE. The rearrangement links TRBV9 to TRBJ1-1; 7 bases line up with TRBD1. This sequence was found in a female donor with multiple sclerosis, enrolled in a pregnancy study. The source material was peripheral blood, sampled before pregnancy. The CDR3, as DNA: TGTGCCAGCAGCGTATGGCAAGGGGGCGACACTGAAGCTTTCTTT. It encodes CASSVWQGGDTEAFF. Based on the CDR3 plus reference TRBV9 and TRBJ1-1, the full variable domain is DSGVTQTPKHLITATGQRVTLRCSPRSGDLSVYWYQQSLDQGLQFLIQYYNGEERAKGNILERFSAQQFPDLHSELNLSSLELGDSALYFCASSVWQGGDTEAFFGQGTRLTVV.